These T cell receptor beta chains were read from a single sample in a study of CD8+ T cells in alopecia areata. Some clones are missing from TCRdb's copy, which holds only in-frame ones; the method was immunoSEQ multiplex PCR. This repertoire shows 150,000 to 200,000 clones, roughly 60% found once; its top ten account for approximately 1%. The specimen was CD4+ T cells sorted from blood, collected at week 24, from a patient treated with tofacitinib. These receptors all come from a human donor with alopecia areata. CDR3s include the opening cysteine and the closing phenylalanine or tryptophan. D genes are given only for firm matches. Clone size, where shown, is once, few, many, or a class for clones that have expanded.

clone_size	d_call	v_call	j_call	cdr3_nt	cdr3_aa
.	TRBD1	TRBV29-1	TRBJ2-7	TGCAGCGCTGGGGGACAGGGGAGTTACGAGCAGTACTTC	CSAGGQGSYEQYF
.	.	TRBV7-9	TRBJ1-5	TGTGCCAGCAGCCAGGACAATCAGCCCCAGCATTTT	CASSQDNQPQHF
.	.	TRBV15	TRBJ2-3	TGTGCCACCAGCAGAGATTTCGGGGGGCGAAGGGCGGCGGATACGCAGTATTTT	CATSRDFGGRRAADTQYF
.	.	TRBV27	TRBJ2-2	TGTGCCAGCAGTTTCAACACCGGGGAGCTGTTTTTT	CASSFNTGELFF
.	.	TRBV30	TRBJ2-1	TGTGCCTGGAGCGATGGGACTTGGAATGAGCAGTTCTTC	CAWSDGTWNEQFF
.	TRBD1	TRBV27	TRBJ1-2	TGTGCCAGCAGTTCCATCCCGGGACAGGCTTATCGGGGCTACACCTTC	CASSSIPGQAYRGYTF
.	.	TRBV29-1	TRBJ1-1	TGCAGCGTACTCCGGACGGTGAACACTGAAGCTTTCTTT	CSVLRTVNTEAFF
.	.	TRBV5-6	TRBJ1-5	TGTGCCAGCAGCTCGGGGGTAATAGCCGGCAATCAGCCCCAGCATTTT	CASSSGVIAGNQPQHF
.	.	TRBV29-1	TRBJ1-1	TGCAGCGTTCAGACAGGGAACACTGAAGCTTTCTTT	CSVQTGNTEAFF
.	.	TRBV11-3	TRBJ1-2	TGTGCCAGCAGCTCGCAGCCTAACTATGGCTACACCTTC	CASSSQPNYGYTF
once	TRBD2	TRBV29-1	TRBJ2-4	TGCAGCGTTGAAGTGTTCGGGAGGACAACTGGAAACATTCAGTACTTC	CSVEVFGRTTGNIQYF
.	TRBD1	TRBV9	TRBJ2-2	TGTGCCAGCAGCGTAAACCCTACAGGGGGCAACGGGGAGCTGTTTTTT	CASSVNPTGGNGELFF
.	TRBD1	TRBV5-1	TRBJ1-1	TGCGCCAGCAGCTTCTCCGGGACAGACACTGAAGCTTTCTTT	CASSFSGTDTEAFF
.	.	TRBV25-1	TRBJ2-7	TGTGCCAGCAGTGCACTCTCCGAGCAGTACTTC	CASSALSEQYF